Following are 29 T cell receptor beta chains from one sample sequenced in a study of blood T cell repertoires in COVID-19. Measured with immunoSEQ multiplex PCR; TCRdb has only the in-frame clones, and not every one. Altogether about 180,000 clones are present, about 81% being singletons, with the ten largest covering approximately 10%. Sequencing was performed on peripheral blood. The receptors were gathered from a woman aged 80 or older with COVID-19, enrolled during active disease.

This clone showed up many times. This rearrangement joins TRBV2 to TRBJ2-7; D not resolved. Per the germline V gene, CDR1 is SNHLY and CDR2 is FYNNEI. There are 16 residues in the CDR3. V gave up 1 base and J gave up 2 bases, with 15 bases separating them. The CDR3 nucleotides are TGTGCCAGCAGTGAAGGCCGGGTTACCAATACCTACGAGCAGTACTTC. It translates to CASSEGRVTNTYEQYF.

The chain joins TRBV18 to TRBJ1-1, with 10 bases identical to TRBD1. Germline CDR1 reads KGHSH; CDR2 reads LQKENI. J was trimmed by 4 bases and V by 2 bases; bases with no gene match: 4. CDR3 length: 15 amino acids. Written as DNA, the CDR3 is TGTGCCAGCTCACCAGGGACAGGGGCTCCCACTGAAGCTTTCTTT. This translates into CASSPGTGAPTEAFF. The full variable domain, in which reference TRBV18 and TRBJ1-1 provide the parts outside the CDR3, is NAGVMQNPRHLVRRRGQEARLRCSPMKGHSHVYWYRQLPEEGLKFMVYLQKENIIDESGMPKERFSAEFPKEGPSILRIQQVVRGDSAAYFCASSPGTGAPTEAFFGQGTRLTVV.

The chain uses TRBV5-1 and TRBJ1-1; D is perhaps TRBD1 (5 bases). The CDR3 spans 14 residues. Germline V CDR1 and CDR2: SGHRS, YFSETQ. V was cut by 2 bases and J by 3 bases, with 11 bases left in between. This CDR3 reads CASSFWGADTEAFF. The CDR3 DNA reads TGCGCCAGCAGCTTCTGGGGCGCGGACACTGAAGCTTTCTTT.

The rearrangement joins TRBV7-6 to TRBJ2-7; the match to TRBD1 covers 7 bases. Germline lookup yields CDR1 SGHVS and CDR2 FNYEAQ. The CDR3 consists of 15 residues. The J segment lost 2 bases and the V segment lost 5 bases, leaving 9 bases of the junction unmatched. CDR3 sequence (DNA): TGTGCCAGCAGCCATTCTCCGGGGACAGCCTACGAGCAGTACTTC. Its translation: CASSHSPGTAYEQYF.

About this clone: A junction boundary mismatches the germline segment, possibly from a read error. J is TRBJ2-7 and V is TRBV2; 11 bases agree with TRBD2. The length of the CDR3 is 15 residues. Germline CDR1 reads SNHLY; CDR2 reads FYNNEI. In nucleotides, the CDR3 is TGTGCCAGCATGCCCGGACTAGCGGGTCCCTACGAGCAGTATTTC. The encoded protein is CASMPGLAGPYEQYF.

This clone showed up just a few times. The genes are TRBV5-4 and TRBJ1-2; D may be TRBD1 (5 bases). This CDR3 spans 15 amino acids. Germline values: CDR1 SGHNT, CDR2 YYREEE (reference sequence). V was trimmed by 3 bases and J by 8 bases, leaving 20 bases between them. CDR3 DNA: TGTGCCAGCAGCTCTTACAGAGACAGACTGGAAGGCTACACCTTC. This translates into CASSSYRDRLEGYTF.

The rearrangement joins TRBV2 to TRBJ2-7; 7 bases are a match to TRBD2. There are 13 residues in the CDR3. After removal of 6 bases from V and 6 bases from J, the junction contained 8 bases not matched to a gene. The germline gives CDR1 SNHLY, CDR2 FYNNEI. The CDR3 DNA follows: TGTGCCAGCAGGCGCGGGAGTTTGGGCGAGCAGTACTTC. Encoded protein: CASRRGSLGEQYF. Variable domain in full (rest from reference TRBV2 and TRBJ2-7): EPEVTQTPSHQVTQMGQEVILRCVPISNHLYFYWYRQILGQKVEFLVSFYNNEISEKSEIFDDQFSVERPDGSNFTLKIRSTKLEDSAMYFCASRRGSLGEQYFGPGTRLTVT.

This clone was counted a single time. The CDR3 region has the DNA TGTGCCAGCAGCGTGAGTGGCAGGGCTTACGAGCAGTACTTC. It translates to CASSVSGRAYEQYF. V is TRBV9 and J is TRBJ2-7; possible D gene TRBD1, 5 bases. Per germline, CDR1 SGDLS and CDR2 YYNGEE. The CDR3 runs to 14 residues. V lost 2 bases, J lost 4 bases, and 13 bases lay in between.

The rearrangement uses TRBV11-2 and TRBJ2-2; TRBD2 matches 7 bases. Per the germline V gene, CDR1 is SGHAT and CDR2 is FQNNGV. V was clipped by 5 bases and J by 6 bases; unmatched bases: 15. The CDR3 has 17 amino acids. Here the CDR3 reads CASSLGEWEGQAGELFF. The CDR3 DNA reads as TGTGCCAGCAGCCTAGGGGAGTGGGAGGGCCAGGCCGGGGAGCTGTTTTTT.

This chain connects TRBV2 to TRBJ2-1, with 7 bases that match TRBD2. J was trimmed by 3 bases and V by 5 bases; bases with no gene match: 7. The CDR3 extends over 15 amino acids. Germline CDR1 reads SNHLY; CDR2 reads FYNNEI. CDR3 amino acids: CASSHPTSNYNEQFF. For the CDR3, the DNA is TGTGCCAGCAGTCACCCGACTAGCAACTACAATGAGCAGTTCTTC.

This chain connects TRBV6-5 to TRBJ1-1, with 9 bases matching TRBD1. The CDR3 loop spans 14 amino acids. Germline V gene lookup returns CDR1 MNHEY and CDR2 SVGAGI. Losses at the gene ends were 5 bases for V and 7 bases for J; bases not matched to a gene: 8. CDR3 amino acids: CASSRDRVNNEAFF. CDR3 nucleotides: TGTGCCAGCAGTAGGGACAGGGTGAATAATGAAGCTTTCTTT.

With regard to this clone: This specimen includes other DNA sequences encoding the same CDR3. The J gene is TRBJ2-7, the V gene TRBV18; D possibly corresponds to TRBD1 (5 bases). Germline CDR1 reads KGHSH; CDR2 reads LQKENI. This CDR3 region has 12 residues. V was shortened by 2 bases and J by 3 bases, with 5 bases between the two germline ends. The DNA of the CDR3 is TGTGCCAGCTCACCAGACAGCTACGAGCAGTACTTC. It encodes CASSPDSYEQYF. Full variable domain (missing parts from reference TRBV18 and TRBJ2-7): NAGVMQNPRHLVRRRGQEARLRCSPMKGHSHVYWYRQLPEEGLKFMVYLQKENIIDESGMPKERFSAEFPKEGPSILRIQQVVRGDSAAYFCASSPDSYEQYFGPGTRLTVT.

This rearrangement joins TRBV5-1 to TRBJ2-1, with D hard to call. Between the trimmed V and J ends, which lost 2 bases and 7 bases, there was a span of 16 bases. Germline CDR1 is SGHRS and CDR2 is YFSETQ. The CDR3 spans 15 residues. The CDR3 loop reads CASSFSPAAINEQFF. The CDR3 DNA reads TGCGCCAGCAGCTTTTCGCCCGCGGCAATTAATGAGCAGTTCTTC.

This clone has only one observation. V is TRBV9 and J is TRBJ1-4; 12 nucleotides match TRBD1. Germline-derived CDR1 and CDR2 are SGDLS and YYNGEE. The V and J ends lost 2 bases and 7 bases, in that order; junction bases with no gene match: 3. This CDR3 is built from 15 residues. The CDR3 reads CASSVGTGGFEKLFF. CDR3 coding DNA: TGTGCCAGCAGCGTGGGGACAGGGGGCTTTGAAAAACTGTTTTTT.

The chain carries TRBV3-1 (or the pseudogene TRBV3-2) and TRBJ2-7; 7 nucleotides line up with TRBD2. With V trimmed by 3 bases and J by 7 bases, 9 bases remained unmatched. The CDR3 is 14 amino acids. CDR1 is LGHDT, CDR2 YNNKEL, per germline (reference sequence). Here the CDR3 reads CASSQDWGGREQYF. The CDR3, as DNA: TGTGCCAGCAGCCAGGACTGGGGGGGGAGGGAGCAGTACTTC.

The count of this clone is one. The rearrangement links TRBV5-1 to TRBJ2-5; 8 bases agree with TRBD1. The CDR3 contains 15 residues. Germline values: CDR1 SGHRS, CDR2 YFSETQ. Trimming at V came to 4 bases and at J to 5 bases, leaving 10 bases not matched to a gene. CDR3 in amino acids: CASSLTGQGDETQYF. As DNA, the CDR3 is TGCGCCAGCAGCCTGACTGGACAGGGAGACGAGACCCAGTACTTC. The full variable domain, its missing parts supplied by reference TRBV5-1 and TRBJ2-5, is KAGVTQTPRYLIKTRGQQVTLSCSPISGHRSVSWYQQTPGQGLQFLFEYFSETQRNKGNFPGRFSGRQFSNSRSEMNVSTLELGDSALYLCASSLTGQGDETQYFGPGTRLLVL.

This chain connects TRBV7-7 to TRBJ2-5; 7 bases match TRBD2. Germline trimming cut 1 base from V and 4 bases from J; bases unmatched to any gene: 6. The germline V gene has CDR1 SSHAT and CDR2 FNYEAQ (reference sequence). The CDR3 spans 15 residues. In DNA, the CDR3 is TGTGCCAGCAGCTTAGATGGCAGGGAGGGAGAGACCCAGTACTTC. Its protein product is CASSLDGREGETQYF.

The rearrangement uses TRBV28 and TRBJ2-7, with 7 bases lining up with TRBD1. Germline CDR1 MDHEN, CDR2 SYDVKM. V dropped 4 bases and J dropped 0; count of bases not matched to a gene: 6. The CDR3 totals 15 residues. CDR3 sequence: CASSYLQGSSYEQYF. The CDR3 nucleotides read TGTGCCAGCAGTTACCTACAGGGGTCCTCCTACGAGCAGTACTTC.

J is TRBJ2-3 and V is TRBV5-1, with D possibly being TRBD1 (7 bases). V shed 4 bases and J shed 6 bases, with 18 bases lying between them. In germline, CDR1 is SGHRS, CDR2 YFSETQ. This CDR3 is 15 amino acids long. CDR3 DNA sequence: TGCGCCAGCAGCCCTGGAGGGGGCTCTCTGGATACGCAGTATTTT. Encoded protein: CASSPGGGSLDTQYF.

The CDR3 region is CATEGTSGRGNEQFF. In DNA form, the CDR3 reads TGTGCCACAGAAGGGACTAGCGGGAGGGGGAATGAGCAGTTCTTC. The V and J genes are TRBV7-9 and TRBJ2-1; 16 nucleotides match TRBD2. The germline V gene encodes CDR1 SEHNR and CDR2 FQNEAQ (reference sequence). The CDR3 has 15 residues. The trim removed 10 bases at V and 7 bases at J, leaving 7 bases unmatched.

The V call is TRBV30, the J call TRBJ1-6, with TRBD1 identical over 7 bases. V shed 7 bases and J 0 bases; nucleotides not matched to a gene: 6. Looked up from germline, CDR1 is GTSNPN and CDR2 is SVGIG (reference sequence). The CDR3 is made up of 15 amino acids. The CDR3 nucleotides are TGTGCCTCTCAGGGACAGAGCTCCTATAATTCACCCCTCCACTTT. Translating it yields CASQGQSSYNSPLHF.

The chain has TRBV6-5 and TRBJ2-7; possibly TRBD2 for D (7 bases). Trimming removed 2 bases from V and 6 bases from J, with 17 bases in between. This CDR3 region has 15 residues. Germline assignment: CDR1 MNHEY and CDR2 SVGAGI. This chain's CDR3 is CASSYQPRGASEQYF. DNA for the CDR3: TGTGCCAGCAGTTACCAACCACGGGGGGCAAGCGAGCAGTACTTC.

The chain couples TRBV18 to TRBJ2-1; perhaps TRBD1 as D (6 bases). V gave up 3 bases and J gave up 6 bases, with 12 bases separating them. Per the germline V gene, CDR1 is KGHSH and CDR2 is LQKENI. There are 14 residues in the CDR3. The DNA for the CDR3 is TGTGCCAGCTCACCGAACAGGGACATCAATGAGCAGTTCTTC. Its protein product is CASSPNRDINEQFF.

The genes are TRBV3-1 (or the pseudogene TRBV3-2) and TRBJ1-1, with a tentative D call TRBD1 (5 bases). From germline, CDR1 is LGHDT and CDR2 YNNKEL (reference sequence). The CDR3 loop spans 13 amino acids. Trimming took off 3 bases at V and 8 bases at J, with 13 bases between the two ends. The CDR3 reads CASSHGRQGEAFF. For the CDR3, the DNA is TGTGCCAGCAGCCACGGGAGGCAGGGCGAAGCTTTCTTT.

This sequence joins TRBV15 and TRBJ1-3; TRBD1 might be the D (6 bases). V was shortened by 1 base and J by 3 bases, with 19 bases between the two germline ends. The CDR3 contains 18 residues. CDR1 is LNHNV and CDR2 is YYDKDF in the germline V gene (reference sequence). The CDR3 DNA is TGTGCCACCAGCAGAGTTATTGTACGGGGGGCTAGTGGAAACACCATATATTTT. Translating it yields CATSRVIVRGASGNTIYF.

The chain carries TRBV7-8 and TRBJ1-3, with 8 bases that match TRBD1. This CDR3 contains 17 residues. Trimming at V came to 1 base and at J to 0 bases, leaving 5 bases not matched to a gene. Germline V CDR1 and CDR2: SGHVS, FQNEAQ. The CDR3 is CASSLGYRGDSGNTIYF. The CDR3 DNA reads as TGTGCCAGCAGCTTAGGTTACAGGGGGGACTCTGGAAACACCATATATTTT.

The table lists this clone with a few counts. The V call is TRBV3-1 (or the pseudogene TRBV3-2), the J call TRBJ2-1, with D possibly being TRBD2 (5 bases). V was clipped by 0 bases and J by 8 bases, with 17 bases between them. This CDR3 comprises 16 residues. Germline CDR1 is LGHDT and CDR2 is YNNKEL (reference sequence). The DNA for the CDR3 is TGTGCCAGCAGCCAAGATCGGGGTGAAGCCGGCGATGAGCAGTTCTTC. The encoded protein is CASSQDRGEAGDEQFF.

The chain recombines TRBV2 with TRBJ2-7, with 7 bases lining up with TRBD1. Germline assignment: CDR1 SNHLY and CDR2 FYNNEI. The CDR3 has 15 residues. Trimming at V came to 6 bases and at J to 0 bases, leaving 8 bases not matched to a gene. The DNA for the CDR3 is TGTGCCAGCAGCTTCCCGACAGGGAACTCCTACGAGCAGTACTTC. The encoded protein is CASSFPTGNSYEQYF.

Written as DNA, the CDR3 is TGTGCCAGCAGCCCGGGGACAGGGGCTAACTATGGCTACACCTTC. It is translated as CASSPGTGANYGYTF. V is TRBV5-4 and J is TRBJ1-2; 10 bases are a match to TRBD1. The CDR3 has 15 residues. Germline-derived CDR1 and CDR2 are SGHNT and YYREEE (reference sequence). Trimming removed 4 bases from V and 0 bases from J; junction bases left unmatched: 3.